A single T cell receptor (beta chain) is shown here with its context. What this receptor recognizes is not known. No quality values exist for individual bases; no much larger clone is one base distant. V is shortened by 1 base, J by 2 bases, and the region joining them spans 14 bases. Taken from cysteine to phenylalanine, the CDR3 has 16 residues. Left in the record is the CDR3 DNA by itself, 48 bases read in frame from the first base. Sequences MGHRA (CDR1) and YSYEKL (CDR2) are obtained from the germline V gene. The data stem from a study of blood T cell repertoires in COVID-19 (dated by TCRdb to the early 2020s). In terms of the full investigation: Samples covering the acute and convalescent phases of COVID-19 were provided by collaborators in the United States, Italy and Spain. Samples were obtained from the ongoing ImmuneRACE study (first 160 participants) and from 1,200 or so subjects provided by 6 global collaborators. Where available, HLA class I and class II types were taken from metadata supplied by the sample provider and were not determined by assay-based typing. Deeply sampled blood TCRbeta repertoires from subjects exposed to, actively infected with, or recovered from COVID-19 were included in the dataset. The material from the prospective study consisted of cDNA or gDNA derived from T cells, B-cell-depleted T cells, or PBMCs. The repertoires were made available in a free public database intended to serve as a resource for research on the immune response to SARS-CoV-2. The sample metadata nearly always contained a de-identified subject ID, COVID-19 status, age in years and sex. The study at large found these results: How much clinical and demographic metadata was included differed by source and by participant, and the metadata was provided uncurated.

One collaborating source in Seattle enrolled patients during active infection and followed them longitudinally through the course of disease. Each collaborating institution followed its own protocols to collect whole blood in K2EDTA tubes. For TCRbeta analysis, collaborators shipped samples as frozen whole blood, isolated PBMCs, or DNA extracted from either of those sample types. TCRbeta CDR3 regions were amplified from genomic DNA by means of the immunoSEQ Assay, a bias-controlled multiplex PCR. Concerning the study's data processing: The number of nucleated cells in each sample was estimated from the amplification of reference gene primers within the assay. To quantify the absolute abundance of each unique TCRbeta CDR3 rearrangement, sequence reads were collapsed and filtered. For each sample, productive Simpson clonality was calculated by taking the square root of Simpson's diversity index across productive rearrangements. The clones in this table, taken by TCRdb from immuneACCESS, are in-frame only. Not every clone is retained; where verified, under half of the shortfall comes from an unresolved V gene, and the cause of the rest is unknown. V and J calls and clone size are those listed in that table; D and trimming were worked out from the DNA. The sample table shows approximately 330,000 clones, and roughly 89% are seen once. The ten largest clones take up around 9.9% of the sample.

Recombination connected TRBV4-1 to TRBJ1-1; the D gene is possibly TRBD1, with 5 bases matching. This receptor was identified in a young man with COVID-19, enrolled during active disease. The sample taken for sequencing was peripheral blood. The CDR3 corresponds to CASSQVHQQGNTEAFF. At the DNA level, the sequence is TGCGCCAGCAGCCAAGTCCACCAGCAGGGAAACACTGAAGCTTTCTTT.